By its share, the clone carrying this TCR beta chain is medium-sized (0.01 to 0.1%). This sample is drawn from a study of prognosis after radiotherapy for stage I lung cancer. Amplicons of TCR beta CDR3 were generated from genomic DNA by two-round multiplex PCR. Specific primers for each TRBV and TRBJ gene were what first-round PCR used. Each CDR3 protein is one row after TCRdb ran MiXCR on the multiplex PCR reads. The sample contains about 23,000 distinct CDR3 sequences, roughly 45% of which appear only once. Source: PBMCs, taken before or after stereotactic body radiation therapy (not recorded which). The sequence derives from a donor aged 50 or older with non-small cell lung cancer.

As DNA, the CDR3 is TGTGCCAGCAGTTGGGGCACTGAAGCTTTCTTT. Encoded protein: CASSWGTEAFF. The chain is built from TRBV28 and TRBJ1-1; no definite D call. CDR1 and CDR2 (germline): MDHEN, SYDVKM. The CDR3 is made up of 11 amino acids. V lost 4 bases, J lost 4 bases, and 4 bases lay in between.